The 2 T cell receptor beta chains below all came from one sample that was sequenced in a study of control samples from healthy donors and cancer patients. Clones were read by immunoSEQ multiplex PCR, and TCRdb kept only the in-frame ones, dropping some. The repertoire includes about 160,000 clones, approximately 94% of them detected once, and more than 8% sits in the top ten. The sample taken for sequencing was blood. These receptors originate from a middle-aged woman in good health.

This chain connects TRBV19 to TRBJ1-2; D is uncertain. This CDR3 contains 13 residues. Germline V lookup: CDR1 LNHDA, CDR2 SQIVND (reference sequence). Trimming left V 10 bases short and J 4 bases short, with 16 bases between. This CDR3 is CATDFWLGYGYTF. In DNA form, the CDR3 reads TGTGCCACCGATTTTTGGCTGGGCTATGGCTACACCTTC.

Here the CDR3 DNA reads TGCGCCAGCAGCCCCGCAAGCGGGAGCTCCTACGAGCAGTACTTC. Its translation: CASSPASGSSYEQYF. The gene calls are TRBV5-1 and TRBJ2-7, with 8 bases lining up with TRBD2. V lost 4 bases and J lost 0; bases outside the gene matches: 6. Germline V gives CDR1 SGHRS, CDR2 YFSETQ. The CDR3 length is 15 residues.